This T cell receptor beta chain emerged from a study of synovial regulatory T cells in juvenile arthritis. Looked up from germline, CDR1 is SGDLS and CDR2 is YYNGEE. The CDR3 runs 15 residues. The DNA is unrecorded. Considering frequency, this clone is medium-sized. The table came from immunoSEQ multiplex PCR; TCRdb's copy has only in-frame clones and leaves some out. This sample's table reports around 2,000 clones. The synovial samples were synovial fluid, paired with peripheral blood from each active arthritis patient. Eleven-patient cohort: 11 active juvenile idiopathic arthritis patients, 3 polyarticular, 8 oligoarticular. FOXP3 TSDR demethylation in synovial Tregs matched blood and healthy-donor Tregs.

The specimen sequenced was Treg cells from the synovium. This TCR came from a donor younger than 30 with juvenile idiopathic arthritis. The genes are TRBV9 and TRBJ2-1; absent DNA, TCRdb's TRBD2 call cannot be checked. Here the CDR3 reads CASSVEGTTRTEQFF. Complete variable domain (other parts from reference TRBV9 and TRBJ2-1): DSGVTQTPKHLITATGQRVTLRCSPRSGDLSVYWYQQSLDQGLQFLIQYYNGEERAKGNILERFSAQQFPDLHSELNLSSLELGDSALYFCASSVEGTTRTEQFFGPGTRLTVL.